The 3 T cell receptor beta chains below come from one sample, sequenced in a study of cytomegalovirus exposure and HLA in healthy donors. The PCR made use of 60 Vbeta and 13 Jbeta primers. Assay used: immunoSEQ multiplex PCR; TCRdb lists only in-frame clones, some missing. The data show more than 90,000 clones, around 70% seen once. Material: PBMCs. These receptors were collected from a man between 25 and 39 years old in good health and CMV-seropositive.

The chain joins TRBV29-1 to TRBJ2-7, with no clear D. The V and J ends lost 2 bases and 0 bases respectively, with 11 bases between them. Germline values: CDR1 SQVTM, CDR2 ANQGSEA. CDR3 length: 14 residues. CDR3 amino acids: CSVEPPGSSYEQYF. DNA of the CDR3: TGCAGCGTTGAACCGCCCGGGTCCTCCTACGAGCAGTACTTC.

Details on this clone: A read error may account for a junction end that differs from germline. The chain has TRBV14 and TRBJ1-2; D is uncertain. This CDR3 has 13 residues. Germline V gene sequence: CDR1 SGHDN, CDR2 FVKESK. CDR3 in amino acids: CASSQDPVYGYTF. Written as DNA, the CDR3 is TGTGCCAGCAGTCAAGATCCCGTCTATGGCTACACCTTC.

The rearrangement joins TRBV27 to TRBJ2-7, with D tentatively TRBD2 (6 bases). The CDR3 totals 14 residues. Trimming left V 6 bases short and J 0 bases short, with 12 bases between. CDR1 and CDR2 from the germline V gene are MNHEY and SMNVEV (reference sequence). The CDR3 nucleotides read TGTGCCAGCAGCCCATACGGGAGCTCCTACGAGCAGTACGTC. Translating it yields CASSPYGSSYEQYV.